Shown below are 29 T cell receptor beta chains from a single sample sequenced in a study of HIV-infected patients and healthy controls. TCRdb independently ran MiXCR on the 5' RACE reads; one entry per CDR3 protein. The sample records 15,000 to 20,000 distinct CDR3 sequences, around a fifth being singletons. Sample: CD8+ T cells from blood. The receptors were sampled from a human donor in good health.

There are many counts of this clonotype. V is TRBV27 and J is TRBJ1-1; TRBD1 is a possible D gene (5 bases). Germline CDR1 is MNHEY and CDR2 is SMNVEV (reference sequence). V was trimmed by 5 bases and J by 2 bases, leaving 9 bases between them. CDR3 length: 13 residues. CDR3 amino acids: CASSQGDNTEAFF. In DNA form, the CDR3 reads TGTGCCAGCAGTCAGGGAGACAACACTGAAGCTTTCTTT.

A few counts support this clonotype. V and J are TRBV3-1 and TRBJ2-1; maybe TRBD2 (7 bases). This CDR3 contains 14 residues. CDR1 is LGHDT and CDR2 is YNNKEL in the germline V gene (reference sequence). With 4 bases removed from V and 5 bases from J, the gap between germline ends came to 12 bases. The DNA of the CDR3 is TGTGCCAGCAGCCGGGGGGGCCTGGACAATGAGCAGTTCTTC. Its protein product is CASSRGGLDNEQFF.

The chain carries TRBV2 and TRBJ2-3; the match to TRBD2 covers 7 bases. In germline, CDR1 is SNHLY, CDR2 FYNNEI. The CDR3 consists of 15 residues. The J segment lost 0 bases and the V segment lost 0 bases, leaving 0 bases of the junction unmatched. CDR3 coding DNA: TGTGCCAGCAGTGAAGCTAGCGGGAGCACAGATACGCAGTATTTT. The encoded protein is CASSEASGSTDTQYF.

V is TRBV14 and J is TRBJ1-1; tentative D call: TRBD1 (5 bases). The CDR3 contains 15 residues. V lost 1 base and J lost 4, with 13 bases in between. Germline lookup yields CDR1 SGHDN and CDR2 FVKESK. The CDR3 DNA reads TGTGCCAGCAGCCAAGCGGCAGGGAGGGGCACTGAAGCTTTCTTT. Protein sequence: CASSQAAGRGTEAFF.

This clonotype appeared a few times. This rearrangement joins TRBV6-5 to TRBJ2-7; no clear D. V was trimmed by 2 bases and J by 2 bases, leaving 7 bases between them. Germline V gene sequence: CDR1 MNHEY, CDR2 SVGAGI. The CDR3 length is 13 residues. CDR3: CASSYTETYEQYF. CDR3 nucleotide sequence: TGTGCCAGCAGTTACACGGAAACCTACGAGCAGTACTTC.

This clonotype has ten or more counts. The chain employs TRBV6-2 or TRBV6-3 and TRBJ2-4, with 7 bases matching TRBD1. The CDR3 is made up of 13 amino acids. Germline V CDR1 and CDR2: MNHEY, SVGEGT. V was clipped by 5 bases and J by 5 bases; unmatched bases: 3. CDR3 in amino acids: CASSRDRQNIQYF. The CDR3 bases are TGTGCCAGCAGTCGGGACAGACAAAACATTCAGTACTTC.

The sample holds many counts of this clonotype. The chain has TRBV19 and TRBJ1-1; 8 bases are a match to TRBD1. After removal of 4 bases from V and 5 bases from J, the junction contained 3 bases not matched to a gene. The CDR3 is made up of 13 amino acids. Germline loops: CDR1 LNHDA, CDR2 SQIVND (reference sequence). In nucleotides, the CDR3 is TGTGCCAGTAGTACAGGGGGCGCGACTGAAGCTTTCTTT. Translating it yields CASSTGGATEAFF.

This clonotype has more than one count but fewer than ten. This chain links TRBV15 with TRBJ2-1, with 7 bases fitting TRBD2. Germline assignment: CDR1 LNHNV and CDR2 YYDKDF (reference sequence). V lost 3 bases to trimming and J lost 3 bases; unmatched junction nucleotides: 5. The CDR3 extends over 15 amino acids. CDR3 in amino acids: CATSRVAGDYNEQFF. The CDR3 coding sequence is TGTGCCACCAGCAGGGTGGCGGGAGACTACAATGAGCAGTTCTTC.

The J gene is TRBJ1-1, the V gene TRBV19; D remains unclear. Germline lookup yields CDR1 LNHDA and CDR2 SQIVND (reference sequence). Trimming left V 3 bases short and J 0 bases short, with 5 bases between. CDR3 length: 13 amino acids. CDR3 DNA: TGTGCCAGTAGTATCGGGATGAACACTGAAGCTTTCTTT. Its protein product is CASSIGMNTEAFF.

This clonotype showed up just a few times. The chain uses TRBV7-9 and TRBJ1-1; possible D gene TRBD1, 5 bases. Trimming took 1 base from V and 8 from J, leaving 14 bases between them. Germline V gene data show CDR1 as SEHNR and CDR2 as FQNEAQ (reference sequence). The CDR3 is 14 residues long. This CDR3 is CASSLDLAGPEAFF. Here the CDR3 DNA reads TGTGCCAGCAGCTTAGACCTCGCGGGGCCAGAAGCTTTCTTT.

This clonotype was seen a single time. The CDR3 bases are TGTGCCAGCAGTTCCCCCTGGACAGGGGACTATGGCTACACCTTC. The encoded protein is CASSSPWTGDYGYTF. The chain has TRBV6-5 and TRBJ1-2; 9 bases are shared with TRBD1. Trimming took 4 bases from V and 3 from J; bases not matched to a gene: 6. This CDR3 comprises 15 residues. CDR1 and CDR2 (germline): MNHEY, SVGAGI.

The chain couples TRBV7-6 to TRBJ2-1; TRBD2 matches 11 bases. This CDR3 is built from 16 residues. The V and J ends lost 1 base and 5 bases, in that order; junction bases with no gene match: 4. Germline V gene data show CDR1 as SGHVS and CDR2 as FNYEAQ. CDR3 nucleotides: TGTGCCAGCAGCTTAGAGTCTAGCGGGGGGAACAATGAGCAGTTCTTC. Encoded protein: CASSLESSGGNNEQFF.

The chain uses TRBV6-4 and TRBJ1-3; D is perhaps TRBD1 (6 bases). Germline CDR1 is MRHNA and CDR2 is SNTAGT. V was trimmed by 1 base and J by 2 bases, leaving 9 bases between them. The CDR3 totals 15 residues. CDR3 bases: TGTGCCAGCAGTGACTTTGCAGGGGCTGGAAACACCATATATTTT. This translates into CASSDFAGAGNTIYF.

This clonotype was found a few times. V is TRBV12-3 or TRBV12-4 and J is TRBJ2-1; 7 nucleotides agree with TRBD2. V shed 6 bases, J shed 7 bases, and the junction held 9 bases outside the gene matches. The CDR3 sequence is 14 residues long. The CDR3 reads CASRSWEGSNEQFF. In DNA, the CDR3 is TGTGCCAGCAGGTCTTGGGAGGGGTCGAATGAGCAGTTCTTC.

This clonotype has only a few counts. The chain recombines TRBV5-4 with TRBJ2-7; D remains ambiguous. The CDR3 covers 11 residues. Germline-derived CDR1 and CDR2 are SGHNT and YYREEE (reference sequence). V was pared by 0 bases and J by 5 bases, with 3 bases between. CDR3 sequence: CASSLGDEQYF. In DNA form, the CDR3 reads TGTGCCAGCAGCTTGGGGGACGAGCAGTACTTC.

In this sample, this clonotype turned up a few times. This chain joins TRBV12-3 or TRBV12-4 and TRBJ1-1; D call uncertain. The CDR3 sequence is 13 residues long. V was shortened by 3 bases and J by 0 bases, with 5 bases between the two germline ends. The CDR3 DNA is TGTGCCAGCAGTTTTTATCTGAACACTGAAGCTTTCTTT. Protein sequence: CASSFYLNTEAFF.

This chain connects TRBV2 to TRBJ2-5; D is unresolved. The CDR3 is 12 residues long. The germline V gene encodes CDR1 SNHLY and CDR2 FYNNEI. V was clipped by 2 bases and J by 4 bases, with 5 bases between them. As DNA, the CDR3 is TGTGCCAGCAGTGAATGGGGAGAGACCCAGTACTTC. Its translation is CASSEWGETQYF. Drawing the rest from reference TRBV2 and TRBJ2-5, the complete variable domain is EPEVTQTPSHQVTQMGQEVILRCVPISNHLYFYWYRQILGQKVEFLVSFYNNEISEKSEIFDDQFSVERPDGSNFTLKIRSTKLEDSAMYFCASSEWGETQYFGPGTRLLVL.

This clonotype has at least ten counts. The chain links TRBV2 to TRBJ2-3, with 8 bases lining up with TRBD2. This CDR3 has 17 amino acids. V dropped 2 bases and J dropped 4; count of bases not matched to a gene: 11. Germline assignment: CDR1 SNHLY and CDR2 FYNNEI. CDR3 nucleotide sequence: TGTGCCAGCAGTGAAAGCGTCCTAGCGGGCCTACCAGATACGCAGTATTTT. Protein: CASSESVLAGLPDTQYF.

This clonotype was picked up many times. The chain has TRBV9 and TRBJ2-5; 12 bases map to TRBD2. This CDR3 region has 19 residues. Germline loops: CDR1 SGDLS, CDR2 YYNGEE. V shed 0 bases, J shed 2 bases, and the junction held 11 bases outside the gene matches. DNA of the CDR3: TGTGCCAGCAGCGTAGCGCCATCGTCCCTAGCGGGAGGGCAAGAGACCCAGTACTTC. Translating gives CASSVAPSSLAGGQETQYF.

This clonotype is labeled medium-sized (0.01 to 0.1%). The rearrangement uses TRBV27 and TRBJ2-7; 7 bases are shared with TRBD1. Germline trimming cut 8 bases from V and 1 base from J; bases unmatched to any gene: 5. CDR3 length equals 13 residues. Germline CDR1 is MNHEY and CDR2 is SMNVEV (reference sequence). In nucleotides, the CDR3 is TGTGCCAGCGGACACAGGGGTTCCTACGAGCAGTACTTC. Its protein is CASGHRGSYEQYF.

This clonotype was found many times. The rearrangement joins TRBV7-3 to TRBJ1-1; D gene ambiguous. The CDR3 covers 13 residues. Germline V gene lookup returns CDR1 SGHTA and CDR2 FQGTGA. Trimming pared 0 bases from V and 4 bases from J, leaving 6 bases between. The CDR3 DNA reads TGTGCCAGCAGCTTAACAGTTAGCACTGAAGCTTTCTTT. This sequence encodes CASSLTVSTEAFF.

This clonotype was recorded at least ten times. The chain is built from TRBV11-2 and TRBJ2-5; 8 positions agree with TRBD2. The V and J ends lost 5 bases and 2 bases, in that order; junction bases with no gene match: 10. The CDR3 loop spans 16 amino acids. Germline loops: CDR1 SGHAT, CDR2 FQNNGV. CDR3 sequence: CASSQGLAGKQETQYF. As DNA, the CDR3 is TGTGCCAGCAGCCAGGGGTTAGCGGGAAAACAAGAGACCCAGTACTTC. The entire variable domain, with the rest obtained from reference TRBV11-2 and TRBJ2-5, is as follows: EAGVAQSPRYKIIEKRQSVAFWCNPISGHATLYWYQQILGQGPKLLIQFQNNGVVDDSQLPKDRFSAERLKGVDSTLKIQPAKLEDSAVYLCASSQGLAGKQETQYFGPGTRLLVL.

V gene TRBV20-1 combines with J gene TRBJ1-1; 8 bases align to TRBD1. The CDR3 length is 14 residues. CDR1 and CDR2 from the germline V gene are DFQATT and SNEGSKA (reference sequence). V lost 5 bases and J lost 3; bases outside the gene matches: 8. CDR3: CSARTGQADTEAFF. In nucleotides, the CDR3 is TGCAGTGCTCGTACGGGACAGGCGGACACTGAAGCTTTCTTT.

This clonotype was counted a few times. J is TRBJ2-2 and V is TRBV19; D is unclear. V lost 5 bases and J lost 5, with 9 bases in between. Germline V gene lookup returns CDR1 LNHDA and CDR2 SQIVND (reference sequence). The CDR3 length is 13 residues. CDR3 nucleotide sequence: TGTGCCAGTAGTTGGAGTCGGACCGGGGAGCTGTTTTTT. Amino acid sequence: CASSWSRTGELFF.

This rearrangement joins TRBV6-5 to TRBJ1-4; weak D call: TRBD1 (6 bases). Germline V gives CDR1 MNHEY, CDR2 SVGAGI. The ends were cut back, 0 bases at V and 10 bases at J, with 9 bases in the middle. This CDR3 is 13 amino acids long. The CDR3 coding sequence is TGTGCCAGCAGTTACTCGACAGGAGGAAAACTGTTTTTT. Translation gives CASSYSTGGKLFF.

This chain uses TRBV25-1 with TRBJ1-5; D gene uncertain. The CDR3 loop spans 16 amino acids. Germline V gene sequence: CDR1 MGHDK, CDR2 SYGVNS. V was shortened by 5 bases and J by 0 bases, with 14 bases between the two germline ends. The CDR3 region has the DNA TGTGCCAGCAGTCCCCAGCAGGAATATAGCAATCAGCCCCAGCATTTT. This encodes CASSPQQEYSNQPQHF.

This clonotype has more than one count but fewer than ten. This rearrangement joins TRBV7-3 to TRBJ2-7; possibly TRBD1 for D (5 bases). V gave up 7 bases and J gave up 4 bases, with 17 bases separating them. Per germline, CDR1 SGHTA and CDR2 FQGTGA. The CDR3 has 14 amino acids. In nucleotides, the CDR3 is TGTGCCAGCACCTCTAAGACAGACCAATACGAGCAGTACTTC. Translated: CASTSKTDQYEQYF.

This clonotype was counted at least ten times. The rearrangement uses TRBV6-1 and TRBJ1-5; D is possibly TRBD1 (6 bases). Germline assignment: CDR1 MNHNS and CDR2 SASEGT. CDR3 length equals 15 residues. The V gene lost 2 bases and the J gene lost 6 bases, with 14 bases spanning the gap. Here the CDR3 DNA reads TGTGCCAGCAGTGAACTCCCCGGGGGCGGTCAGCCCCAGCATTTT. Its translation is CASSELPGGGQPQHF.

The V call is TRBV7-9, the J call TRBJ1-5; D is uncertain. The CDR3 runs to 14 residues. The V gene's germline CDR1 is SEHNR and CDR2 FQNEAQ (reference sequence). V was clipped by 0 bases and J by 1 base, with 4 bases between them. The CDR3: CASSLAASNQPQHF. CDR3 nucleotide sequence: TGTGCCAGCAGCTTAGCGGCCAGCAATCAGCCCCAGCATTTT.